This TCR beta chain was documented in a study of T-cell reconstitution after alpha-beta-depleted transplantation in children (dated by TCRdb to the mid-2010s). In terms of the full investigation: Using TCR repertoire profiling, the study quantitatively followed how T-cell immune reconstitution unfolded in children after TCRalphabeta/CD19-depleted allogeneic hematopoietic cell transplantation.

Explained via the paper, the treatment or condition label denotes: allogeneic hematopoietic cell transplantation with graft depleted of TCRalphabeta T cells and CD19 B cells. TCRalphabeta/CD19-depleted allogeneic hematopoietic cell grafts were given to the transplant recipients, all of whom were children. Library creation used PCR. The listed sequencing device is Illumina HiSeq 2500. TCR libraries were prepared with molecular barcoding, using unique molecular identifiers to normalize TCRbeta repertoire quantification. The public reads were reanalyzed by TCRdb: fastp trimming at Q25, MiXCR alignment, in-frame beta chains only. Each CDR3 protein gets just one entry, which takes the most common genes and DNA from the rows behind it. Counted in this sample were just over 950,000 distinct CDR3 sequences; about 30% of them appeared once. The ten most abundant clones make up 25% to 35% of the sample. This clonotype was detected only a few times. The antigen it recognizes is unknown. The input lacks base qualities; no much larger clone sits a single base away.

What the study reported, not specific to this receptor: In some patients, high TCRbeta diversity at day 60 was attributed to recipient T cells and intrathymic progenitors that had survived conditioning. The frequencies of hyperexpanded clones fell over the following months, and after one year, T-cell counts and TCRbeta diversity were mostly attributed to newly produced T cells. About two months after transplant, the apparently early recovery of alphabetaT-cell counts reportedly depended on just several hundred clones that had expanded rapidly and came from non-depleted graft cells.

Looking up the germline V gene (reference sequence) yields CDR1 SGHNT and CDR2 YYREEE. The CDR3 has 17 amino acids, counting the end cysteine and phenylalanine. Only the CDR3 portion is preserved as DNA: 51 bases, with reading frame beginning at the first base. The junction carries 20 bases between V and J, which are trimmed by 0 bases and 5 bases respectively. The sequence was collected from a boy under two years old who had a stem cell transplant for SCID, so the T cells may come from the graft donor. The specimen was PBMCs, mostly from graft donor cells, collected 360 days after TCRalphabeta/CD19-depleted stem cell transplant. In this chain, TRBV5-4 is recombined with TRBJ1-2, with the identity of the D gene unclear. The DNA reads as follows: TGTGCCAGCAGCTTGGGACGAGGGAGGGCGTTTCTTTATGGCTACACCTTC. It translates as CASSLGRGRAFLYGYTF. Reference TRBV5-4 and TRBJ1-2 proteins supply the regions before and after the CDR3; the full variable domain is: ETGVTQSPTHLIKTRGQQVTLRCSSQSGHNTVSWYQQALGQGPQFIFQYYREEENGRGNFPPRFSGLQFPNYSSELNVNALELDDSALYLCASSLGRGRAFLYGYTFGSGTRLTVV.